The clone carrying this T cell receptor (beta chain) was found a few times. Germline lookup yields CDR1 SNHLY and CDR2 FYNNEI. The CDR3 contains 16 residues. The V end was cut by 0 bases, the J end by 3 bases, with 12 bases between. The sample belongs to a study of blood T cell repertoires in COVID-19. Overall study: The United States, Italy and Spain supplied acute and convalescent COVID-19 samples. Nucleic acid was either cDNA or gDNA, and it came from T cells, B-cell-depleted T cells, or PBMCs.

Original analysis: Nucleated cell number was recorded as an estimate derived from reference gene primer amplification. Sequencing used immunoSEQ multiplex PCR; TCRdb keeps in-frame clones, though not all of them. V and J calls and clone size are copied from that table; D and trimming were computed from the DNA. The sample contains over 120,000 clones, 60% to 85% of which appear only once. The chain has TRBV2 and TRBJ1-3; D is possibly TRBD1 (5 bases). Sample: peripheral blood. The origin of this receptor is a woman older than 75 with active or convalescent COVID-19. The CDR3 nucleotides read TGTGCCAGCAGTGAAGCGGGGCAGATACTTGGAAACACCATATATTTT. Encoded protein: CASSEAGQILGNTIYF.